This TCR beta chain was captured in a study of neurological immune-mediated disorders. The CDR3 loop spans 16 amino acids. Trimming at V came to 5 bases and at J to 4 bases, leaving 8 bases not matched to a gene. Germline CDR1 reads SGHTA; CDR2 reads FQGNSA. This clonotype was counted at least ten times. Every sequencing run gave over 180 million TCR-beta sequences, taken from 15-18 subjects. One entry per CDR3 protein results from TCRdb running MiXCR on the 5' RACE reads. The sample lists about 88,000 distinct CDR3 sequences, 3.5% to 4% occurring once. The TCR comes from a young woman with multiple sclerosis. The material sequenced was PBMCs. The rearrangement uses TRBV7-2 and TRBJ2-6, with 7 bases that match TRBD1. The CDR3 loop is CASSAHRGVGANVLTF. The CDR3 DNA follows: TGTGCCAGCAGCGCCCACAGGGGCGTCGGGGCCAACGTCCTGACTTTC.